The 17 T cell receptor beta chains listed next were all sequenced from one sample in a study of blood T cells in healthy people across ages. Primed by a sample-barcoded 5' primer and a J-beta primer mix, a second PCR proceeded for about 7 to 12 cycles. TCRdb independently ran MiXCR on the 5' RACE reads; one entry per CDR3 protein. Here the sample spans about 1.5 million distinct CDR3 sequences, approximately 42% being singletons. The sequenced sample was blood. The source is a woman under 30 in good health.

The V gene is TRBV12-3 or TRBV12-4, the J gene TRBJ1-1; 7 bases agree with TRBD1. V gave up 3 bases and J gave up 0 bases; unmatched junction bases: 10. The CDR3 is 17 residues long. The CDR3 nucleotides read TGTGCCAGCAGTTTTCCCCTGACAGGGCCCATGAACACTGAAGCTTTCTTT. Translating gives CASSFPLTGPMNTEAFF.

This clonotype is a singleton in its sample. This chain links TRBV29-1 with TRBJ1-1; tentative D call: TRBD1 (6 bases). The germline V and J ends were trimmed by 8 bases and 1 base, with 14 bases remaining between them. CDR1 and CDR2 (germline): SQVTM, ANQGSEA. This CDR3 contains 13 residues. The CDR3 spells CSLKRTENTEAFF. CDR3 in DNA: TGCAGCCTAAAGAGGACAGAGAACACTGAAGCTTTCTTT.

Of note for this clonotype: At one boundary the junction diverges from the germline segment, which might be a read error. The chain employs TRBV7-9 and TRBJ2-7; D is undetermined. Germline V gives CDR1 SEHNR, CDR2 FQNEAQ (reference sequence). The CDR3 totals 12 residues. The CDR3 DNA reads TGTGCCAGCAGCTCACAGAACTACAAGCAGTACTTC. This translates into CASSSQNYKQYF.

This clonotype appeared a few times. J is TRBJ2-3 and V is TRBV28; possible D gene TRBD2, 5 bases. CDR1 and CDR2 (germline): MDHEN, SYDVKM. V gave up 6 bases and J gave up 1 base, with 20 bases separating them. The CDR3 is 17 residues long. Here the CDR3 reads CASSPITGIAGTDTQYF. The CDR3 bases are TGTGCCAGCAGCCCCATCACCGGGATTGCTGGCACAGATACGCAGTATTTT.

The rearrangement links TRBV5-1 to TRBJ2-1; D gene uncertain. The V end was cut by 1 base, the J end by 0 bases, with 8 bases between. The V gene's germline CDR1 is SGHRS and CDR2 YFSETQ. This CDR3 is built from 15 residues. The CDR3, as DNA: TGCGCCAGCAGCTTGCTTGCGAACTCCTACAATGAGCAGTTCTTC. This codes for CASSLLANSYNEQFF.

The rearrangement joins TRBV15 to TRBJ1-1; maybe TRBD1 (5 bases). The CDR3 spans 12 residues. CDR1 and CDR2 from the germline V gene are LNHNV and YYDKDF (reference sequence). Trimming removed 5 bases from V and 11 bases from J, with 15 bases in between. CDR3 amino acids: CATSHRFSQAFF. CDR3 bases: TGTGCCACCAGCCACAGGTTTTCTCAGGCTTTCTTT. The full variable domain, rest sourced from reference TRBV15 and TRBJ1-1, is DAMVIQNPRYQVTQFGKPVTLSCSQTLNHNVMYWYQQKSSQAPKLLFHYYDKDFNNEADTPDNFQSRRPNTSFCFLDIRSPGLGDTAMYLCATSHRFSQAFFGQGTRLTVV.

The chain uses TRBV4-3 and TRBJ1-5; possibly TRBD1 for D (5 bases). CDR1 is LGHNA, CDR2 YSLEER, per germline. The CDR3 spans 14 residues. V lost 3 bases and J lost 3, with 9 bases in between. CDR3 coding DNA: TGCGCCAGCAGCCACGACAGAAACAATCAGCCCCAGCATTTT. Encoded protein: CASSHDRNNQPQHF.

The rearrangement uses TRBV10-2 and TRBJ2-3; 9 bases are a match to TRBD2. V lost 3 bases to trimming and J lost 5 bases; unmatched junction nucleotides: 6. The germline CDR1 and CDR2 sequences are WSHSY and SAAADI. The CDR3 consists of 15 residues. CDR3 in amino acids: CASSEIAGVGDTQYF. In nucleotides, the CDR3 is TGCGCCAGCAGTGAAATAGCGGGAGTGGGAGATACGCAGTATTTT.

This clonotype has a handful of counts. V is TRBV29-1 and J is TRBJ2-5; D is ambiguous. The germline gives CDR1 SQVTM, CDR2 ANQGSEA. The CDR3 spans 13 residues. The V gene lost 7 bases and the J gene lost 1 base, with 13 bases spanning the gap. CDR3 region: CSATATTQETQYF. The CDR3, as DNA: TGCAGCGCGACGGCGACAACCCAAGAGACCCAGTACTTC.

The chain links TRBV27 to TRBJ1-1, with D possibly matching TRBD1 (6 bases). Germline loops: CDR1 MNHEY, CDR2 SMNVEV (reference sequence). The V end lost 7 bases, the J end lost 0 bases, and 15 bases lay between the germline ends. The CDR3 extends over 15 amino acids. CDR3 loop: CASTLGGGLNTEAFF. The CDR3 nucleotides are TGTGCCAGCACCCTAGGGGGGGGCCTGAACACTGAAGCTTTCTTT.

This clonotype was counted only a few times. V gene TRBV11-2 combines with J gene TRBJ2-3, with 8 positions matching TRBD2. The CDR3 spans 16 residues. V lost 1 base, J lost 1 base, and 4 bases stayed unmatched. Germline V gives CDR1 SGHAT, CDR2 FQNNGV. The chain's CDR3 is CASSLVSSGGTDTQYF. Here the CDR3 DNA reads TGTGCCAGCAGCTTAGTGAGTAGCGGGGGCACAGATACGCAGTATTTT.

The V call is TRBV27, the J call TRBJ2-1; perhaps D is TRBD1 or TRBD2 (5 bases each). Trimming took 7 bases from V and 4 from J, leaving 23 bases between them. The CDR3 is made up of 17 amino acids. Germline values: CDR1 MNHEY, CDR2 SMNVEV (reference sequence). DNA of the CDR3: TGTGCCAGCAACCCCTCGAGCGGTGGGGCGCTATACAATGAGCAGTTCTTC. Translated: CASNPSSGGALYNEQFF.

V gene TRBV6-2 or TRBV6-3 combines with J gene TRBJ2-6; D remains ambiguous. Germline loops: CDR1 MNHEY, CDR2 SVGEGT. CDR3 length equals 12 residues. V was pared by 7 bases and J by 4 bases, with 5 bases between. CDR3 coding DNA: TGTGCCAGCACTGCGGGGGCCAACGTCCTGACTTTC. Its translation: CASTAGANVLTF.

The count of this clonotype is one. At one end, the junction sequence differs from germline, possibly due to a read error. DNA for the CDR3: TGTGCCGGCAGCCGGGACAGGAATGAAAAACTGTTTTTT. Amino acids: CAGSRDRNEKLFF. This chain connects TRBV14 to TRBJ1-4, with 8 nucleotides matching TRBD1. Germline V lookup: CDR1 SGHDN, CDR2 FVKESK. The CDR3 contains 13 residues.

The V call is TRBV5-5, the J call TRBJ2-5; D is ambiguous. Per the germline V gene, CDR1 is SGHKS and CDR2 is YYEKEE (reference sequence). The V end lost 3 bases, the J end lost 0 bases, and 9 bases lay between the germline ends. The CDR3 runs to 14 residues. As DNA, the CDR3 is TGTGCCAGCAGCTCGAATAGGTACCAAGAGACCCAGTACTTC. It translates to CASSSNRYQETQYF.

The genes are TRBV4-3 and TRBJ2-7; D unclear. Germline CDR1 LGHNA, CDR2 YSLEER. CDR3 size: 16 residues. V was clipped by 0 bases and J by 2 bases, with 14 bases between them. Here the CDR3 DNA reads TGCGCCAGCAGCCAAGACGGCCACAAATCCACCTACGAGCAGTACTTC. Amino acid sequence: CASSQDGHKSTYEQYF.

This clonotype has only a few counts. V gene TRBV7-9 combines with J gene TRBJ2-7; maybe TRBD1 (7 bases). V gave up 1 base and J gave up 1 base, with 11 bases separating them. The CDR3 sequence is 15 residues long. Germline assignment: CDR1 SEHNR and CDR2 FQNEAQ (reference sequence). The CDR3 DNA sequence: TGTGCCAGCAGCTTAGAGGAGGGGGCGTCCTACGAGCAGTACTTC. Protein product: CASSLEEGASYEQYF.